The present entry profiles one TCR beta chain with its context. Antigen specificity is unknown. TCRdb's copy holds only in-frame clones and misses some; the assay was immunoSEQ multiplex PCR. Here the sample spans over 300,000 clones, about four fifths being singletons. This sample's treatment: about 20 received Ad26.COV2.S at low or high dose, single or two shots; a few received placebo; per-sample allocation not given. All samples were drawn on day 63, counting from the first vaccine or placebo injection. Built on an Ad26 vector, the vaccine expressed Wuhan-strain SARS-CoV-2 spike. Germline values: CDR1 KGHSH, CDR2 LQKENI. Trimming removed 4 bases from V and 2 bases from J, with 17 bases in between. The CDR3 covers 16 residues. The source of the sample is a study of Ad26.COV2.S vaccination and SARS-CoV-2 variants. Findings of the study overall: Researchers reported similar non-spike TCR breadth in vaccine and placebo recipients. Analyses of TCR breadth and depth may have underestimated total T cell responses.

This TCR was recovered from a person aged 18 to 65 who received the Ad26.COV2.S COVID-19 vaccine or a placebo. The rearrangement joins TRBV18 to TRBJ2-5, with a tentative D call TRBD1 (5 bases). The sample was peripheral blood, taken in a trial of Ad26.COV2.S vaccine versus placebo. CDR3 region: CASSRQVATVQETQYF. The CDR3 coding sequence is TGTGCCAGCTCACGTCAGGTCGCGACAGTGCAAGAGACCCAGTACTTC.